This T cell receptor (beta chain) was sequenced in a study of regulatory T cells in long-lasting Graves disease. Findings of the study overall: Favoring TRBV28, TRBJ1-2 and TRBJ2-5 was a feature seen in persistent disease.

This clonotype was seen repeatedly, ten times or more. Its antigen is undetermined. Specified time point: persistent/refractory GD, antithyroid drugs over 5 years with positive TRAb. PBMC RNA was the source of the TCR library. The EDTA tubes were filled with about 10 milliliters of drawn peripheral blood. The length of the CDR3 is 19 residues. V lost 5 bases and J lost 3, with 29 bases in between. The germline V gene has CDR1 SGHTA and CDR2 FQGNSA. To make TCR beta libraries, researchers used iRepertoire HTBI primers and Arm-PCR of CDR3 regions. TCRdb reprocessed the multiplex PCR reads with MiXCR, giving one entry per CDR3 protein. Of about 450,000 distinct CDR3 sequences in the sample, about a quarter were seen once.

The chain uses TRBV7-2 and TRBJ2-7; D call uncertain. This specimen consisted of peripheral blood mononuclear cells (PBMCs), obtained when the disease was refractory, from a patient treated with antithyroid drugs. The source of this sequence is a female donor with Graves disease. The CDR3 bases are TGTGCCAGCAGCACAAGTGGGTCAGCTATTTCAGCCCAGGTCTACGAGCAGTACTTC. Residues: CASSTSGSAISAQVYEQYF.